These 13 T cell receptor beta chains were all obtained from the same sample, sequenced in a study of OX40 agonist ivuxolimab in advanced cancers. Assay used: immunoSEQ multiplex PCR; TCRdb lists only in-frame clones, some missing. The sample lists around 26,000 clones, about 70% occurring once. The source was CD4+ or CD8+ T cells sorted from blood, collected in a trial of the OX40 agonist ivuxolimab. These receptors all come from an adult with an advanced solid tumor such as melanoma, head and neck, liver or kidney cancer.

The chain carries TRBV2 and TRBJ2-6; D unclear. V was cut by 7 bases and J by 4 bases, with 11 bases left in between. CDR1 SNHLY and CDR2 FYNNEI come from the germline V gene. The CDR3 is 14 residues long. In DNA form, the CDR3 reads TGTGCCAGCACCGCAGGTTCAGGGGCCAACGTCCTGACTTTC. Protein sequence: CASTAGSGANVLTF.

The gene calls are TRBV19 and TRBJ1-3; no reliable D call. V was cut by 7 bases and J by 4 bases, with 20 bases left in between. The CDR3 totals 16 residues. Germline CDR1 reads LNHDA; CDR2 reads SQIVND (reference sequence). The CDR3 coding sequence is TGTGCCAGTACTCTTATCGGGCAGCCATTGGGAAACACCATATATTTT. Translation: CASTLIGQPLGNTIYF.

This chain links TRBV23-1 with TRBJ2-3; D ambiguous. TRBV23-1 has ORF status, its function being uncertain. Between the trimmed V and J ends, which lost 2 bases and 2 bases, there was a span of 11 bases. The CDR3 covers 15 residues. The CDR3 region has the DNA TGCGCCAGCAGTCAAAGTTCTTCCTCCACAGATACGCAGTATTTT. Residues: CASSQSSSSTDTQYF.

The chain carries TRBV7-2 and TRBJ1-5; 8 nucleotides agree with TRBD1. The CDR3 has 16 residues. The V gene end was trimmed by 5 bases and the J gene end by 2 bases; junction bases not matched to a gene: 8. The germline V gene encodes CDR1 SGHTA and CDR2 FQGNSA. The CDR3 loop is CASSPDRGGGNQPQHF. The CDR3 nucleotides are TGTGCCAGCAGCCCCGACAGGGGTGGTGGCAATCAGCCCCAGCATTTT.

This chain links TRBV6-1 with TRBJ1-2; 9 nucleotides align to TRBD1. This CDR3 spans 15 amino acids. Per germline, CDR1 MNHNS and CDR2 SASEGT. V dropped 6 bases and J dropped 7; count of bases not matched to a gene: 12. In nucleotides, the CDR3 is TGTGCCAGCAGCAATGGACAGGGGTTGCAGGGTGGCTACACCTTC. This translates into CASSNGQGLQGGYTF.

Here the CDR3 DNA reads TGCGCCAGCAGCTTGAGTCCCAGCTCCTACAATGAGCAGTTCTTC. Translation: CASSLSPSSYNEQFF. This sequence joins TRBV5-1 and TRBJ2-1; no definite D call. The CDR3 is made up of 15 amino acids. The germline CDR1 and CDR2 sequences are SGHRS and YFSETQ. Trimming shortened V by 1 base and J by 0 bases, and 8 bases separated the two germline ends.

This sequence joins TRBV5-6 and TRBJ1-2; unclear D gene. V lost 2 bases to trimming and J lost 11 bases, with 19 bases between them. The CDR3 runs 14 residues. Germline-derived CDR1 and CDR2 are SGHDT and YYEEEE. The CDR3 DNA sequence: TGTGCCAGCAGCTTATGGATGGCCAATAGCAAGTACACCTTC. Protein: CASSLWMANSKYTF.

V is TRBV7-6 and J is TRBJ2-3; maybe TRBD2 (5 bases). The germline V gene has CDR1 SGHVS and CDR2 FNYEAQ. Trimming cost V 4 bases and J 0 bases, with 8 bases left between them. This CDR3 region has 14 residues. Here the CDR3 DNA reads TGTGCCAGCAGCTCCAGGACTAGCACAGATACGCAGTATTTT. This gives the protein CASSSRTSTDTQYF.

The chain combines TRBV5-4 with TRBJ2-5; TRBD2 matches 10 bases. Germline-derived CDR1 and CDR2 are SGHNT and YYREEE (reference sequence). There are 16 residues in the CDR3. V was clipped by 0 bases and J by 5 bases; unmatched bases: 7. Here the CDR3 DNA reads TGTGCCAGCAGCTTGGATTCGCTAGCGGGGGTGGAGACCCAGTACTTC. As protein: CASSLDSLAGVETQYF.

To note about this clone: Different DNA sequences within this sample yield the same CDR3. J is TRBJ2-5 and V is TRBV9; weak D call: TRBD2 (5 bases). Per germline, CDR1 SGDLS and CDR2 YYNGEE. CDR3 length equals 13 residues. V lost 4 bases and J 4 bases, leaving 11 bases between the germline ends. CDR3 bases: TGTGCCAGCAGCTTAGCCCGGGGAGAGACCCAGTACTTC. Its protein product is CASSLARGETQYF.

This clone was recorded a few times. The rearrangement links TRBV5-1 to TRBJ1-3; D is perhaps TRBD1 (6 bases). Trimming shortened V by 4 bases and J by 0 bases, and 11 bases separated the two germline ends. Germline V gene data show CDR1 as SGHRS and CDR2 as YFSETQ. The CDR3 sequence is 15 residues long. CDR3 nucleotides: TGCGCCAGCAGCCCGGAGGACAGCTCTGGAAACACCATATATTTT. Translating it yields CASSPEDSSGNTIYF. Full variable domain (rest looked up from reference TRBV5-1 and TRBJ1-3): KAGVTQTPRYLIKTRGQQVTLSCSPISGHRSVSWYQQTPGQGLQFLFEYFSETQRNKGNFPGRFSGRQFSNSRSEMNVSTLELGDSALYLCASSPEDSSGNTIYFGEGSWLTVV.

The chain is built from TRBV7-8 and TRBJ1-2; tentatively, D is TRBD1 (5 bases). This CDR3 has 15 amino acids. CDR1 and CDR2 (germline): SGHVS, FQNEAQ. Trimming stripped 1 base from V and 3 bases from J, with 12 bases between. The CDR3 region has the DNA TGTGCCAGCAGCTTAGGACGGGGGTTTGACTATGGCTACACCTTC. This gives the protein CASSLGRGFDYGYTF.

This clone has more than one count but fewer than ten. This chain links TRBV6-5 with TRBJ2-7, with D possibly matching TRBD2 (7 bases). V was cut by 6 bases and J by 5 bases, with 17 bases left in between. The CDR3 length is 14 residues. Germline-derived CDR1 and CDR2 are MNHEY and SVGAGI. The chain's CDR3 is CASSPWGGLDEQYF. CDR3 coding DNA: TGTGCCAGCAGCCCATGGGGGGGCTTGGACGAGCAGTACTTC.